This entry concerns a single T cell receptor beta chain. Its antigen is currently unknown. CDR1 and CDR2 (germline): MNHNS, SASEGT. This CDR3 comprises 16 residues. J lost 9 bases, V lost 2 bases, and 9 bases had no gene match. The study pooled second doses at about 4 or about 12 weeks. The data stem from a study of T cell responses to AZD1222 COVID-19 vaccine. Study results and caveats: Elevations in Spike-specific TCR breadth and depth followed administration of two AZD1222 doses.

Sequencing was performed with immunoSEQ multiplex PCR; in TCRdb, only in-frame clones are kept and a portion is missing. The profile covers 45,000 or so clones, with roughly 91% appearing a single time and about 40% taken by the ten largest. The chain has TRBV6-1 and TRBJ2-3; 12 bases are shared with TRBD2. This material consisted of peripheral blood, taken 28 days after the second AZD1222 dose. The receptor was derived from an adult who received the AZD1222 COVID-19 vaccine. CDR3 protein: CASSESASGGAVTQYF. For the CDR3, the DNA is TGTGCCAGCAGTGAATCGGCTAGCGGGGGGGCCGTAACGCAGTATTTT.